This T cell receptor beta chain was recovered during a study of T cell repertoires in ileal Crohn's disease. In the study overall: TCRB immunosequencing input was five hundred nanograms of biopsy DNA per sample. The study, taken as a whole, reports: Endoscopic recurrence occurred in every patient whose clonality exceeded 26.8%. Mucosal expansions were suggested to be mainly CD8 T cells.

This CDR3 contains 12 residues. The V gene's germline CDR1 is SNHLY and CDR2 FYNNEI. Trimming pared 7 bases from V and 7 bases from J, leaving 8 bases between. Generated by immunoSEQ multiplex PCR, the TCRdb table keeps only in-frame clones and is missing some. The sample holds about 18,000 clones; roughly 76% are singletons and the top ten take approximately 3.9%. This clone was observed a single time. Its antigen remains unknown. The time point is: inflamed ileum from the surgical specimen. Patients were adults with ileal or ileocolonic Crohn's disease needing resection. The sequenced material came from ileal tissue. The sequence derives from an adult with Crohn's disease. The chain recombines TRBV2 with TRBJ1-6; weak D call: TRBD1 (5 bases). CDR3 amino acids: CASKGTNSPLHF. The DNA for the CDR3 is TGTGCCAGCAAAGGGACCAATTCACCCCTCCACTTT.